Reported below is one T cell receptor beta chain. This clone was seen once. Its antigen remains unidentified. No base qualities exist here, and no much larger clone lies one base off it. The method was the immunoSEQ multiplex PCR assay. The clones in this table, taken by TCRdb from immuneACCESS, are in-frame only. Not every clone is retained; where verified, under half of the shortfall comes from an unresolved V gene, and the cause of the rest is unknown. In all, the sample holds about 54,000 clones, and about 72% of those were seen once. 4.8% of the sample goes to the ten largest clones. Reading from cysteine to phenylalanine, the CDR3 counts 16 amino acids. Here the CDR3 DNA is all that survives: 48 bases in frame from base 1. V loses 4 bases of germline sequence and J loses 5 bases, and the interval between the two ends is 16 bases. CDR1 and CDR2 were assigned from the germline V gene as SGHRS and YFSETQ.

The donors were melanoma patients. These data are taken from a study of CD4+ T cells in melanoma (dated by TCRdb to 2022 to 2024). Regarding the research as a whole: The study examined neoantigen-specific CD4+ T cells in human melanoma.

On the study overall, not on this receptor specifically: Neoantigen-specific CD4+ T cells were reported to be correlated with the function of CD8+ T cells, macrophages and B cells. Neoantigen-specific CD4+ T cells in melanoma were reported to have a range of differentiation states.

The chain is encoded by TRBV5-1 joined to TRBJ1-6, with the D gene not confidently named. Input material: tumor tissue. The sequence came from a human donor with melanoma. The CDR3 amino acid sequence is: CASSPGRARNNSPLHF. The nucleotide sequence is given as TGCGCCAGCAGCCCGGGGAGGGCGAGGAATAATTCACCCCTCCACTTT.